Each of the 2 T cell receptor beta chains below was sequenced from the same sample in a study of blood T cells in healthy people across ages. It was with a sample-barcoded 5' primer and a J-beta primer mix that a second PCR of about 7 to 12 cycles was run. TCRdb passed the 5' RACE reads through MiXCR, listing each CDR3 protein once. Altogether some 1.4 million distinct CDR3 sequences are present, about 43% being singletons, with the ten largest covering less than 8%. Sequencing was done on a sample of blood. The receptors derive from a woman aged 18 to 35 in good health.

This clonotype has just a few counts. The chain has TRBV30 and TRBJ2-5; 7 nucleotides align to TRBD1. Losses at the gene ends were 5 bases for V and 3 bases for J; bases not matched to a gene: 9. This CDR3 is 14 amino acids long. Germline lookup yields CDR1 GTSNPN and CDR2 SVGIG (reference sequence). As DNA, the CDR3 is TGTGCCTGGGAAGAAAACAGGGGAAAAGAGACCCAGTACTTC. Translating gives CAWEENRGKETQYF.

The rearrangement uses TRBV20-1 and TRBJ1-2, with D possibly being TRBD1 (5 bases). Germline loops: CDR1 DFQATT, CDR2 SNEGSKA (reference sequence). Trimming removed 3 bases at V and 4 bases at J, with 15 bases between. This CDR3 is 14 amino acids long. The CDR3 is CSASPGALSYGYTF. The CDR3 DNA reads as TGCAGTGCTAGTCCCGGGGCGCTTAGCTATGGCTACACCTTC.